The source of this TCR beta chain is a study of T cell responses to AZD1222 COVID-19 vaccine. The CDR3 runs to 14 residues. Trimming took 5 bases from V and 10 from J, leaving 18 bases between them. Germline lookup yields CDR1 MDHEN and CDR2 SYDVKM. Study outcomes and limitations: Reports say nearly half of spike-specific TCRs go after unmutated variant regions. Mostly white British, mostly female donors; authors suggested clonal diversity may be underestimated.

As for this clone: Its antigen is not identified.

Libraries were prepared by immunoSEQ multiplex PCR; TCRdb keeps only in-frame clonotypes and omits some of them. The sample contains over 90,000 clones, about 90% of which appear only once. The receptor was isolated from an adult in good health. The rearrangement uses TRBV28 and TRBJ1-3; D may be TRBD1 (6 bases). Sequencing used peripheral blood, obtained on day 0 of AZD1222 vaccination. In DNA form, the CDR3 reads TGTGCCAGCAGTCCCCTTTTAAGGGGGAAAACCATATATTTT. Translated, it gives CASSPLLRGKTIYF.